Shown below are 19 T cell receptor beta chains from a single sample sequenced in a study of T cell changes during pregnancy in multiple sclerosis. Generated by immunoSEQ multiplex PCR, the TCRdb table keeps only in-frame clones and is missing some. The profile covers about 68,000 clones, with 90% appearing a single time and around 1.4% taken by the ten largest. The input for sequencing was peripheral blood, taken in the third trimester of pregnancy. The source is a female donor with multiple sclerosis, enrolled in a pregnancy study.

The chain combines TRBV19 with TRBJ2-5; 8 nucleotides align to TRBD2. The J segment lost 0 bases and the V segment lost 7 bases, leaving 4 bases of the junction unmatched. Germline assignment: CDR1 LNHDA and CDR2 SQIVND (reference sequence). There are 14 residues in the CDR3. The CDR3 is CASTRGGHQETQYF. CDR3 sequence (DNA): TGTGCCAGTACCCGGGGGGGGCACCAAGAGACCCAGTACTTC. Together with reference TRBV19 and TRBJ2-5, the CDR3 gives the full variable domain: DGGITQSPKYLFRKEGQNVTLSCEQNLNHDAMYWYRQDPGQGLRLIYYSQIVNDFQKGDIAEGYSVSREKKESFPLTVTSAQKNPTAFYLCASTRGGHQETQYFGPGTRLLVL.

CDR3: CASSRLAGAGELFF. CDR3 in DNA: TGTGCCAGCAGCCGACTAGCGGGAGCCGGGGAGCTGTTTTTT. The gene calls are TRBV14 and TRBJ2-2; 12 nucleotides align to TRBD2. CDR1 is SGHDN, CDR2 FVKESK, per germline. The CDR3 length is 14 residues. Trimming removed 4 bases from V and 6 bases from J; junction bases left unmatched: 0.

The table lists this clone with a count of one. The chain's CDR3 is CASSSMGWSNQPQHF. The DNA for the CDR3 is TGTGCCAGCAGCAGCATGGGCTGGAGCAATCAGCCCCAGCATTTT. This chain joins TRBV6-1 and TRBJ1-5, with no clear D. The germline gives CDR1 MNHNS, CDR2 SASEGT. CDR3 length: 15 residues. Trimming shortened V by 6 bases and J by 1 base, and 13 bases separated the two germline ends.

The chain is built from TRBV30 and TRBJ1-2; 7 bases map to TRBD1. J lost 1 base, V lost 4 bases, and 6 bases had no gene match. Germline-derived CDR1 and CDR2 are GTSNPN and SVGIG (reference sequence). The CDR3 contains 14 residues. CDR3: CAWTLRDSNYGYTF. The DNA for the CDR3 is TGTGCCTGGACCCTTCGGGACAGTAACTATGGCTACACCTTC.

The rearrangement uses TRBV5-1 and TRBJ1-1; a possible D gene is TRBD1 (5 bases). The ends were cut back, 0 bases at V and 1 base at J, with 7 bases in the middle. The CDR3 runs 14 residues. Germline CDR1 SGHRS, CDR2 YFSETQ. CDR3: CASSLVGANTEAFF. Here the CDR3 DNA reads TGCGCCAGCAGCTTGGTAGGGGCGAACACTGAAGCTTTCTTT.

This clone came up a few times. V gene TRBV7-3 combines with J gene TRBJ1-5, with D unclear. The CDR3 is 12 amino acids. V was pared by 3 bases and J by 6 bases, with 6 bases between. Germline values: CDR1 SGHTA, CDR2 FQGTGA. DNA of the CDR3: TGTGCCAGCAGCTTTCTACGTCAGCCCCAGCATTTT. Encoded protein: CASSFLRQPQHF.

The chain couples TRBV9 to TRBJ2-1; 14 bases line up with TRBD2. V gave up 4 bases and J gave up 6 bases; unmatched junction bases: 9. This CDR3 has 17 amino acids. CDR1 is SGDLS, CDR2 YYNGEE, per germline. The CDR3 sequence is CASSLTSGGAYGNEQFF. The CDR3 nucleotides are TGTGCCAGCAGCCTGACTAGCGGGGGGGCCTACGGCAATGAGCAGTTCTTC.

This chain links TRBV4-2 with TRBJ2-5; 7 bases fit TRBD2. The germline V gene has CDR1 LGHNA and CDR2 YNFKEQ. The CDR3 spans 16 residues. V lost 4 bases and J lost 3; bases outside the gene matches: 11. The CDR3 coding sequence is TGTGCCAGCAGCCGAGGCGGGAGACTAGGAGAAGAGACCCAGTACTTC. Amino acids: CASSRGGRLGEETQYF.

The rearrangement joins TRBV7-9 to TRBJ1-2, with 9 bases identical to TRBD1. V shed 5 bases, J shed 5 bases, and the junction held 6 bases outside the gene matches. Germline assignment: CDR1 SEHNR and CDR2 FQNEAQ (reference sequence). The CDR3 spans 14 residues. In nucleotides, the CDR3 is TGTGCCAGCAGCCCGGACAGGGGAACGTATGGCTACACCTTC. Translation gives CASSPDRGTYGYTF.

The V call is TRBV14, the J call TRBJ2-7, with D unclear. The CDR3 has 13 residues. The V and J ends lost 4 bases and 5 bases respectively, with 12 bases between them. The germline CDR1 and CDR2 sequences are SGHDN and FVKESK. The CDR3 DNA follows: TGTGCCAGCAGCCCCGACACGGCCCACGAGCAGTACTTC. Encoded protein: CASSPDTAHEQYF.

The chain has TRBV7-9 and TRBJ2-3; 9 nucleotides agree with TRBD1. J was trimmed by 5 bases and V by 1 base; bases with no gene match: 4. This CDR3 is 15 amino acids long. Germline loops: CDR1 SEHNR, CDR2 FQNEAQ (reference sequence). For the CDR3, the DNA is TGTGCCAGCAGCTTAGGGGGACAGGGTCAAGATACGCAGTATTTT. Translation gives CASSLGGQGQDTQYF.

The sample holds one count of this clone. V is TRBV5-4 and J is TRBJ1-2; D unresolved. Trimming removed 0 bases at V and 6 bases at J, with 15 bases between. The CDR3 totals 15 residues. Germline V lookup: CDR1 SGHNT, CDR2 YYREEE (reference sequence). CDR3 sequence: CASSLVEEDENGYTF. For the CDR3, the DNA is TGTGCCAGCAGCTTGGTGGAGGAGGATGAGAATGGCTACACCTTC.

This chain connects TRBV5-1 to TRBJ2-7, with 8 nucleotides matching TRBD2. V lost 2 bases and J lost 4; bases outside the gene matches: 8. Germline assignment: CDR1 SGHRS and CDR2 YFSETQ. This CDR3 contains 15 residues. The CDR3 region is CASSLDPGLVYEQYF. The CDR3 DNA reads TGCGCCAGCAGCTTAGACCCGGGACTAGTGTACGAGCAGTACTTC.

The chain has TRBV5-1 and TRBJ2-7, with no clear D. Germline V CDR1 and CDR2: SGHRS, YFSETQ. The CDR3 has 14 residues. V lost 4 bases to trimming and J lost 4 bases, with 15 bases between them. The CDR3: CASSQDRLMYEQYF. Written as DNA, the CDR3 is TGCGCCAGCAGCCAGGATAGGTTGATGTACGAGCAGTACTTC.

The rearrangement joins TRBV4-3 to TRBJ2-2; TRBD1 might be the D (6 bases). The germline gives CDR1 LGHNA, CDR2 YSLEER. With 1 base removed from V and 5 bases from J, the gap between germline ends came to 11 bases. This CDR3 has 15 residues. The CDR3 loop reads CASSQVDRITGELFF. The CDR3 nucleotides are TGCGCCAGCAGCCAAGTCGACAGGATTACCGGGGAGCTGTTTTTT.

The chain is built from TRBV5-1 and TRBJ2-5, with TRBD1 identical over 8 bases. Per germline, CDR1 SGHRS and CDR2 YFSETQ. V lost 4 bases to trimming and J lost 4 bases; unmatched junction nucleotides: 12. CDR3 length equals 16 residues. CDR3 sequence: CASSPQPTGVGETQYF. Written as DNA, the CDR3 is TGCGCCAGCAGCCCCCAGCCGACAGGGGTCGGAGAGACCCAGTACTTC.

The chain is built from TRBV9 and TRBJ1-2; weak D call: TRBD1 (5 bases). The CDR3 is made up of 14 amino acids. CDR1 is SGDLS and CDR2 is YYNGEE in the germline V gene. V was clipped by 0 bases and J by 8 bases, with 14 bases between them. Written as DNA, the CDR3 is TGTGCCAGCAGCGTAGTCGATGGGGCGCGGGGCTACACCTTC. As protein: CASSVVDGARGYTF.

The rearrangement links TRBV29-1 to TRBJ1-1, with D possibly being TRBD1 (5 bases). Germline V gene data show CDR1 as SQVTM and CDR2 as ANQGSEA. There are 12 residues in the CDR3. V was trimmed by 6 bases and J by 1 base, leaving 9 bases between them. CDR3 amino acids: CSVETANTEAFF. The CDR3 DNA follows: TGCAGCGTAGAGACAGCGAACACTGAAGCTTTCTTT.

The chain combines TRBV19 with TRBJ2-6; 8 nucleotides line up with TRBD1. Germline CDR1 is LNHDA and CDR2 is SQIVND (reference sequence). This CDR3 region has 17 residues. V shed 11 bases, J shed 0 bases, and the junction held 12 bases outside the gene matches. CDR3 loop: CAGASRQGSSGANVLTF. The CDR3 DNA sequence: TGTGCCGGTGCGTCGAGACAGGGGAGCTCTGGGGCCAACGTCCTGACTTTC.